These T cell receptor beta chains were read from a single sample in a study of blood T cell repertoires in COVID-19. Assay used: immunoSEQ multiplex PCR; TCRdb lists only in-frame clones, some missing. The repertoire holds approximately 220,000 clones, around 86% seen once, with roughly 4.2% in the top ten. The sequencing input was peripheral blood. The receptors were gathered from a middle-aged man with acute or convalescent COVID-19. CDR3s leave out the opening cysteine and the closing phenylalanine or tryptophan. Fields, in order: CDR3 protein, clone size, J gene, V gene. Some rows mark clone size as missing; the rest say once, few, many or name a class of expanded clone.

ASSPWDSNTEAF | . | TRBJ1-1 | TRBV3-1/TRBV3-2
ASSLGVSPYEQY | . | TRBJ2-7 | TRBV5-6
ASSPRTVNTEAF | . | TRBJ1-1 | TRBV4-1
ASTEGPGRTEAF | . | TRBJ1-1 | TRBV19
ASSLVAGAYNEQF | . | TRBJ2-1 | TRBV5-1
ASSQEWGGRAEAF | . | TRBJ1-1 | TRBV4-1
ASRTPRGNQPQH | . | TRBJ1-5 | TRBV11-2
SARDVPLH | . | TRBJ1-6 | TRBV20-1
ASRATGGTVYGYT | . | TRBJ1-2 | TRBV3-1/TRBV3-2
ASGSGESNEQF | . | TRBJ2-1 | TRBV6-4
ASRPAGGLNYGYT | . | TRBJ1-2 | TRBV3-1/TRBV3-2
ASSLGGQPNEKLF | . | TRBJ1-4 | TRBV7-9
ASSVPQGLAGGPGNEQF | few | TRBJ2-1 | TRBV9
ATQGRSDSGANVLT | once | TRBJ2-6 | TRBV24-1
ASSEPPLSSGANVLT | . | TRBJ2-6 | TRBV2
ASTAGTATHEQY | . | TRBJ2-7 | TRBV5-1
AISEEGTGQETQY | . | TRBJ2-5 | TRBV10-3
ASMGQIYNEQF | . | TRBJ2-1 | TRBV6-5
ASSSSLSTNEKLF | once | TRBJ1-4 | TRBV5-1
ASRRTSGGVYNEQF | . | TRBJ2-1 | TRBV2
ASSSGEREPGALH | . | TRBJ1-6 | TRBV6-6
ASSYPPGQGPGYT | . | TRBJ1-2 | TRBV6-6
ASSLSDRAEAF | . | TRBJ1-1 | TRBV11-1
ASSFNSNNEQF | . | TRBJ2-1 | TRBV5-1
ASSQTGKETQY | once | TRBJ2-5 | TRBV3-1/TRBV3-2
ASSDVYGEQY | . | TRBJ2-7 | TRBV2
ASSLTGNGLYGYT | . | TRBJ1-2 | TRBV5-1
ASSFGTGGVWNTEAF | . | TRBJ1-1 | TRBV19
ASSRGDTDYEQY | . | TRBJ2-7 | TRBV7-9
ASSEDSFSGNTIY | . | TRBJ1-3 | TRBV9
ASSLDRTEQY | . | TRBJ2-7 | TRBV11-2
ASSQERGAGEPQH | . | TRBJ1-5 | TRBV4-1
ATSRRRDRQYEQY | . | TRBJ2-7 | TRBV15
ASSITGLKNIQY | once | TRBJ2-4 | TRBV19
SAADRFYEQY | . | TRBJ2-7 | TRBV29-1
ASSFYRPTEAF | . | TRBJ1-1 | TRBV12-3/TRBV12-4
ASRDRVTDTQY | . | TRBJ2-3 | TRBV6-5
ASSPLDGNTEAF | . | TRBJ1-1 | TRBV3-1/TRBV3-2
ASSSGGAGGEKLF | once | TRBJ1-4 | TRBV6-5
ASRSRGDIPYEQY | . | TRBJ2-7 | TRBV7-2
ASSFSGAGETQY | few | TRBJ2-5 | TRBV7-9
ASSGDSSYEQY | . | TRBJ2-7 | TRBV19
ASNHKQGIGYEQY | few | TRBJ2-7 | TRBV6-8
ASSPTLEISGPNTGELF | . | TRBJ2-2 | TRBV7-8
ATSRVLSPGQGAGNTIY | once | TRBJ1-3 | TRBV15
ASSRGTSGNTIY | once | TRBJ1-3 | TRBV7-9